This T cell receptor beta chain stems from a study of blood T cell repertoires in COVID-19. Study-level background: Whether acute or convalescent, the COVID-19 samples came from the United States, Italy and Spain. PBMCs, B-cell-depleted T cells, or T cells provided the cDNA or gDNA that made up the material.

V was trimmed by 0 bases and J by 6 bases, leaving 10 bases between them. The CDR3 has 13 amino acids. Per the germline V gene, CDR1 is SGHTS and CDR2 is YDEGEE. Original data processing: Estimation of nucleated cell counts relied on the amplification of reference gene primers. The repertoire was sequenced with immunoSEQ multiplex PCR; TCRdb's copy has only in-frame clones and lacks some. D and trimming were read from the DNA, whereas the V and J calls and clone size are those reported in that table. The sample carries 200,000 to 300,000 clones, about 89% recorded once. V gene TRBV5-8 combines with J gene TRBJ2-7, with D hard to call. This TCR was recovered from a woman aged 45-60 years with acute or convalescent COVID-19. The sample was peripheral blood. CDR3 nucleotides: TGTGCCAGCAGCTTGGCCGCAGTCTCCGAGCAGTACTTC. It specifies CASSLAAVSEQYF.